This entry describes one TCR beta chain. This record belongs to a study of technical replicates of blood from a few donors. CDR3 length: 15 amino acids. Germline CDR1 and CDR2: MNHEY and SVGAGI. V was shortened by 0 bases and J by 3 bases, with 11 bases between the two germline ends. TCRdb's table, derived via immunoSEQ multiplex PCR, lists solely in-frame clones and lacks some. Found here are 79,000 or so clones, around nine tenths of them singletons; the top ten hold around 0.26%. Material for sequencing was T cells isolated from PBMCs. V is TRBV6-5 and J is TRBJ1-1; D gene uncertain. This clonotype originated in a human donor in good health. The CDR3 reads CASSYSITAYTEAFF. The CDR3 bases are TGTGCCAGCAGTTACTCCATTACAGCCTACACTGAAGCTTTCTTT.